This is a list of T cell receptor beta chains from one sample in a study of T cells in pancreatic ductal adenocarcinoma. Assay used: immunoSEQ multiplex PCR; TCRdb lists only in-frame clones, some missing. The profile shows over 85,000 clones, about 95% of them singletons. The sample consisted of PBMCs. Every receptor here comes from a human donor with pancreatic ductal adenocarcinoma. The CDR3 runs from the conserved cysteine through the conserved F or W. The D gene is left open where the match is weak. Clone size is shown for a subset of rows, as once, few, many or a class of expanded clone.

-	TRBJ1-1	TRBV18	-	CASSPGQNTEAFF	TGTGCCAGCTCACCGGGACAGAACACTGAAGCTTTCTTT
TRBD2	TRBJ2-2	TRBV4-2	-	CASSLSGMGELFF	TGTGCCAGCAGCCTTAGCGGGATGGGGGAGCTGTTTTTT
TRBD1	TRBJ1-5	TRBV7-2	-	CASSLGQGSDQPQHF	TGTGCCAGCAGCTTAGGACAGGGAAGCGATCAGCCCCAGCATTTT
-	TRBJ1-2	TRBV1	-	CTSSQERGPRQMGYTF	TGCACCAGCAGCCAAGAAAGGGGGCCCCGGCAAATGGGCTACACCTTC
-	TRBJ2-7	TRBV18	-	CASSQAASGEQYF	TGTGCCAGCTCACAGGCCGCGTCGGGGGAGCAGTACTTC
-	TRBJ2-1	TRBV30	-	CAWSVRTGSGWFF	TGTGCCTGGAGTGTACGTACGGGGAGCGGGTGGTTCTTC
TRBD2	TRBJ2-1	TRBV7-8	-	CASSGTSGRASSEQFF	TGTGCCAGCTCAGGGACTAGCGGGAGGGCCTCCAGCGAGCAGTTCTTC
-	TRBJ2-2	TRBV28	few	CASSFWALDGELFF	TGTGCCAGCAGTTTCTGGGCCCTCGACGGGGAGCTGTTTTTT
-	TRBJ1-2	TRBV5-6	-	CASSLDRVSSYGYTF	TGTGCCAGCAGCTTGGACAGGGTTTCCAGCTATGGCTACACCTTC
-	TRBJ2-7	TRBV10-3	-	CAISEASVNSYEQYF	TGTGCCATCAGTGAGGCTAGCGTAAACTCCTACGAGCAGTACTTC
TRBD2	TRBJ2-7	TRBV29-1	-	CSVVTSRREQYF	TGCAGCGTTGTGACTAGCCGCCGCGAGCAGTACTTC
TRBD2	TRBJ2-1	TRBV27	-	CASSRPLLAGDYNEQFF	TGTGCCAGCAGTCGCCCACTACTAGCGGGGGATTACAATGAGCAGTTCTTC
-	TRBJ2-5	TRBV18	-	CASSPPGLQETQYF	TGTGCCAGCTCACCACCGGGCTTACAAGAGACCCAGTACTTC
TRBD1	TRBJ2-1	TRBV2	-	CASSDLGQGAINEQFF	TGTGCCAGCAGTGATCTCGGACAGGGGGCAATCAATGAGCAGTTCTTC
-	TRBJ1-2	TRBV19	-	CASSSSQNYGYTF	TGTGCCAGTAGTAGCTCCCAGAACTATGGCTACACCTTC